This is a list of T cell receptor beta chains from one sample in a study of metastatic and nonmetastatic thyroid tumors. TCRdb ran MiXCR on the PCR reads. The sample has 15,000 to 20,000 clones; roughly 25% are singletons. Source material: tumor tissue. These receptors all come from a female donor with papillary thyroid cancer or a benign thyroid nodule (not recorded which). Some clones in this sample may be carry-over from other donors' samples. CDR3s include the opening cysteine and the closing phenylalanine or tryptophan. A D gene is named only where the DNA matches it firmly. Some rows have no size entry. The others give once, few or many, or a class for an expanded clone.

d_call: .
clone_size: few
j_call: TRBJ2-1
v_call: TRBV6-5
cdr3_nt: TGTGCCAGCAGTTGGGGGGCACCCTACAATGAGCAGTTCTTC
cdr3_aa: CASSWGAPYNEQFF

d_call: .
clone_size: .
j_call: TRBJ1-2
v_call: TRBV30
cdr3_nt: TGTGCCTGGAGTGCTCTTGACACGCCATACTATGGCTACACCTTC
cdr3_aa: CAWSALDTPYYGYTF

d_call: .
clone_size: medium-sized
j_call: TRBJ2-1
v_call: TRBV20-1
cdr3_nt: TGCAGTGCCACCGTATCCCAGGACTTGGGTGAGCAGTTCTTC
cdr3_aa: CSATVSQDLGEQFF

d_call: TRBD2
clone_size: .
j_call: TRBJ2-7
v_call: TRBV7-2
cdr3_nt: TGTGCCAGCACCGGTGAAGCGGGAGGCTACGAGCAGTACTTC
cdr3_aa: CASTGEAGGYEQYF

d_call: .
clone_size: once
j_call: TRBJ2-7
v_call: TRBV19
cdr3_nt: TGTGCCAGTAGTGGAAGACCCCAGCATAATCCCGAATCGAGGGAGTATTACTTC
cdr3_aa: CASSGRPQHNPESREYYF

d_call: TRBD1
clone_size: .
j_call: TRBJ1-5
v_call: TRBV28
cdr3_nt: TGTGCCAGCAGTTCAGGACAGGGGGGACAGCCCCAGCATTTT
cdr3_aa: CASSSGQGGQPQHF

d_call: .
clone_size: .
j_call: TRBJ2-2
v_call: TRBV30
cdr3_nt: TGTGCCTGGACTTCCCAAAGGACCGGGGAGCTGTTTTTT
cdr3_aa: CAWTSQRTGELFF

d_call: TRBD2
clone_size: .
j_call: TRBJ2-7
v_call: TRBV6-1
cdr3_nt: TGTGCCAGCACCTACACAACTAGCGGGTCCCACGAGCAGTACTTC
cdr3_aa: CASTYTTSGSHEQYF

d_call: .
clone_size: few
j_call: TRBJ2-7
v_call: TRBV6-1
cdr3_nt: TGTGCCAGCATTGAATCGTCCTCCTACGAGCAGTACTTC
cdr3_aa: CASIESSSYEQYF

d_call: TRBD2
clone_size: .
j_call: TRBJ2-7
v_call: TRBV12-3/TRBV12-4
cdr3_nt: TGTGCCAGCAGTTTGGAGCGGGGGTCCTACGAGCAGTACTTC
cdr3_aa: CASSLERGSYEQYF

d_call: TRBD1
clone_size: many
j_call: TRBJ2-1
v_call: TRBV10-1
cdr3_nt: TGCGCCAGCAGTGGTCAGGGGGCAGGCTACAATGAGCAGTTCTTC
cdr3_aa: CASSGQGAGYNEQFF

d_call: .
clone_size: medium-sized
j_call: TRBJ1-1
v_call: TRBV10-1
cdr3_nt: TGCGCCAGCAGTGAGTCGTGTCTGGTGAACACTGAAGCTTTCTTT
cdr3_aa: CASSESCLVNTEAFF

d_call: .
clone_size: few
j_call: TRBJ1-5
v_call: TRBV6-1
cdr3_nt: TGTGCCAGCCATCAGCCGAGTGCCGGCAATCAGCCCCAGCATTTT
cdr3_aa: CASHQPSAGNQPQHF

d_call: TRBD1
clone_size: medium-sized
j_call: TRBJ2-7
v_call: TRBV15
cdr3_nt: TGTGCCACCAGCAGAGGCCTTACAGGGGGCAGGTACGAGCAGTACTTC
cdr3_aa: CATSRGLTGGRYEQYF

d_call: .
clone_size: .
j_call: TRBJ2-3
v_call: TRBV11-3
cdr3_nt: TGTGCCAGCAGCTTGACTCCAGATACGCAGTATTTT
cdr3_aa: CASSLTPDTQYF

d_call: TRBD1
clone_size: many
j_call: TRBJ2-7
v_call: TRBV2
cdr3_nt: TGTGCCAGCAGACGGAACAGGGGACGCCTTACTGGGGACTACGAGCAGTACTTC
cdr3_aa: CASRRNRGRLTGDYEQYF

d_call: TRBD2
clone_size: many
j_call: TRBJ2-7
v_call: TRBV28
cdr3_nt: TGTGCCAGCAGTTTATTAGTCTCGTTGGGACTAGCGGGAGGGCCTTTCCACGAGCAGTACTTC
cdr3_aa: CASSLLVSLGLAGGPFHEQYF

d_call: .
clone_size: .
j_call: TRBJ1-5
v_call: TRBV7-2
cdr3_nt: TGTGCCAGCAGCTCTCAGGGGAGACCCAATCAGCCCCAGCATTTT
cdr3_aa: CASSSQGRPNQPQHF

d_call: .
clone_size: medium-sized
j_call: TRBJ2-7
v_call: TRBV9
cdr3_nt: TGTGCCAGCACCTTCAAAGGTGGCGAGCAGTACTTC
cdr3_aa: CASTFKGGEQYF

d_call: .
clone_size: many
j_call: TRBJ1-3
v_call: TRBV18
cdr3_nt: TGTGCCAGCTCACCAACGGCAGCCTCTGGAAACACCATATATTTT
cdr3_aa: CASSPTAASGNTIYF

d_call: TRBD1
clone_size: few
j_call: TRBJ2-7
v_call: TRBV19
cdr3_nt: TGTGCCAGTAGACGGACAGGGGGCGCCTACGAGCAGTACTTC
cdr3_aa: CASRRTGGAYEQYF

d_call: .
clone_size: many
j_call: TRBJ1-5
v_call: TRBV20-1
cdr3_nt: TGCAGTGCTAGTTTGGGGGCGCTGAACAATCAGCCCCAGCATTTT
cdr3_aa: CSASLGALNNQPQHF

d_call: TRBD2
clone_size: medium-sized
j_call: TRBJ2-7
v_call: TRBV3-1
cdr3_nt: TGTGCCAGCAGCCAAGTACCCTTGGGTAGCGGGACCGCCTACGAGCAGTACTTC
cdr3_aa: CASSQVPLGSGTAYEQYF

d_call: TRBD2
clone_size: .
j_call: TRBJ2-7
v_call: TRBV5-1
cdr3_nt: TGCGCCAGCAGCTGGCTAGCGGATTACGAGCAGTACTTC
cdr3_aa: CASSWLADYEQYF

d_call: .
clone_size: few
j_call: TRBJ2-7
v_call: TRBV27
cdr3_nt: TGTGCCAGCACCACCCAGATGGGTGCCGAGCAGTACTTC
cdr3_aa: CASTTQMGAEQYF

d_call: .
clone_size: few
j_call: TRBJ2-2
v_call: TRBV11-1
cdr3_nt: TGTGCCAGCAGTTCCGACAACAGGGGACTATCCGGGGAGCTGTTTTTT
cdr3_aa: CASSSDNRGLSGELFF

d_call: .
clone_size: medium-sized
j_call: TRBJ1-1
v_call: TRBV4-2
cdr3_nt: TGTGCCAGCAGCCAAGGAGTGATGGTCGAAGCTTTCTTT
cdr3_aa: CASSQGVMVEAFF

d_call: .
clone_size: many
j_call: TRBJ2-6
v_call: TRBV27
cdr3_nt: TGTGCCAGCAGTCCCCGGGCTAGCGTACACTCTGGGGCCAACGTCCTGACTTTC
cdr3_aa: CASSPRASVHSGANVLTF

d_call: .
clone_size: .
j_call: TRBJ2-1
v_call: TRBV6-1
cdr3_nt: TGTGCCAGCAGGAAGGGGGAGGCCTACAATGAGCAGTTCTTC
cdr3_aa: CASRKGEAYNEQFF

d_call: TRBD1
clone_size: few
j_call: TRBJ1-2
v_call: TRBV6-1
cdr3_nt: TGTGCCAGCAGTCCCGGGACAGGGAGTTACACCTTC
cdr3_aa: CASSPGTGSYTF

d_call: TRBD1
clone_size: medium-sized
j_call: TRBJ1-1
v_call: TRBV6-1
cdr3_nt: TGTGCCAGCAGCGGACAGGGGTACACTGAAGCTTTCTTT
cdr3_aa: CASSGQGYTEAFF